A selection of T cell receptor beta chains follows, all from one sample in a study of regulatory T cells in long-lasting Graves disease. TCRdb processed the multiplex PCR reads anew with MiXCR; each CDR3 protein has one entry. The table shows around 450,000 distinct CDR3 sequences, with just under 15% occurring only once. The same data also went into a second study, on T cells in Graves' hyperthyroidism and ophthalmopathy.

Sequenced material: peripheral blood mononuclear cells (PBMCs), taken at new diagnosis, from a patient treated with antithyroid drugs. Every receptor here comes from a woman aged 30 to 39 with Graves disease. Each CDR3 is given without its conserved first and last residue. Clone size is stated in some rows and not others, as once, few, many or a class when expanded.

>TRBJ1-4|many|TRBV20-1
SARRQGEATNEKLF
>TRBJ2-2|many|TRBV3-1
ASSRSTGRLAGELF
>TRBJ2-7|.|TRBV5-4
ASSRSGRGYEQY
>TRBJ1-4|.|TRBV18
ASSPPRTVATNEKLF
>TRBJ2-5|many|TRBV29-1
STLGGLGETQY
>TRBJ2-7|many|TRBV12-3/TRBV12-4
ASSWSGSSYEQY
>TRBJ2-4|.|TRBV6-1
ASETAGQVAKNIQY
>TRBJ1-3|many|TRBV6-1
AILLDRGSGNTIY
>TRBJ2-1|few|TRBV9
ASSVGSGGNEQF
>TRBJ2-3|many|TRBV7-9
ASSLTSGSSDTQY
>TRBJ2-5|.|TRBV27
ASSLGQLRTQC
>TRBJ2-7|.|TRBV28
ASNSAGTGGPYEQY
>TRBJ1-2|few|TRBV28
ASSSPTRDSYGYT
>TRBJ2-3|.|TRBV6-5
ASSWSHPGRDTQY
>TRBJ1-1|.|TRBV14
ASGSHQGSSAF
>TRBJ1-4|few|TRBV4-2
ASSQDSQGEKLF
>TRBJ1-1|many|TRBV28
ASSLGDRADTEAF
>TRBJ2-7|.|TRBV30
AWSVPGRTYEQY
>TRBJ2-7|many|TRBV6-2/TRBV6-3
ASRRGGTYEQY
>TRBJ2-1|few|TRBV7-2
ASSQEKTGQAKGQF
>TRBJ2-5|many|TRBV7-3
ASSLVATGGGGGYQETQY
>TRBJ1-6|few|TRBV6-1
ACQSDAHNSPLH
>TRBJ2-7|many|TRBV7-9
ASSLVAGGDHEQY
>TRBJ2-5|.|TRBV20-1
SAAYQETQY
>TRBJ2-7|many|TRBV6-2/TRBV6-3
ASSPPGTSGQRYEQY
>TRBJ1-5|few|TRBV10-3
AISAGQDSQPQH
>TRBJ1-2|.|TRBV14
ASSQDTGSGYGYT
>TRBJ1-1|many|TRBV9
ASSVGDSGITAF
>TRBJ2-2|.|TRBV6-1
VAGLAFAGELF
>TRBJ2-5|many|TRBV11-2
ATRSSRGGRSRQETQY
>TRBJ2-5|.|TRBV19
ASSIWTGQETQY
>TRBJ2-4|many|TRBV11-2
ASSLAGTGALLGLF
>TRBJ2-5|many|TRBV7-9
ASSPGTEVGTQY
>TRBJ2-1|.|TRBV7-6
ASSLAERGEQF
>TRBJ2-1|few|TRBV20-1
SARDLPGLGVYNEQF
>TRBJ1-1|many|TRBV6-2/TRBV6-3
ASSVSRWNTEAF
>TRBJ2-5|few|TRBV30
AWTDRAETQY
>TRBJ2-3|many|TRBV5-1
ASSPGRNTDTQY
>TRBJ2-1|many|TRBV20-1
SARDWGLAANNEQF
>TRBJ2-2|many|TRBV14
ASSQASTGELF
>TRBJ2-7|.|TRBV10-2
ASSGQTLSYEQY
>TRBJ1-2|.|TRBV5-1
ASSWTGEGYT
>TRBJ2-1|few|TRBV10-3
AITPDTLAYNEQF
>TRBJ2-2|few|TRBV2
ASGVSLAGTGELF
>TRBJ1-5|few|TRBV7-2
ASSRSGDGQPQH
>TRBJ1-2|.|TRBV6-1
ASRSFESGYT
>TRBJ1-1|many|TRBV5-1
ASSSDRGITEAF
>TRBJ1-5|few|TRBV19
ASMTGGLGNQPQH
>TRBJ2-1|many|TRBV20-1
SAPRLAGNNEQF
>TRBJ2-7|.|TRBV10-3
AISWGRENEQY
>TRBJ2-3|many|TRBV11-3
ASSPGLAGGGSTDTQY